The 23 T cell receptor beta chains in this list originate from one sample, sequenced in a study of tumor-infiltrating lymphocytes in primary liver carcinoma. Priming with a constant-region primer yielded TCR beta cDNA from 450 to 600 ng total RNA. Employing slightly modified ARM-PCR, three nested multiplex PCR rounds were run, and these gave rise to the TCR beta libraries. Each of the first two PCR rounds ran approximately 9 cycles with TRBV1-TRBV30 forward and C-beta reverse primers. TCRdb processed the multiplex PCR reads anew with MiXCR; each CDR3 protein has one entry. The sample contains about 330,000 distinct CDR3 sequences, around three fifths of which appear only once. They got blood RNA out of unsorted whole blood and also pulled out germline DNA. The sequenced sample consisted of peripheral blood. The receptors stem from a middle-aged man with primary liver carcinoma and hepatitis B virus infection.

Of note for this clonotype: This likely comes from a read error, as the CDR3 has no conserved phenylalanine or tryptophan at its end. The chain has TRBV12-3 or TRBV12-4 and TRBJ1-6, with TRBD1 matching over 7 bases. The V segment lost 9 bases and the J segment 0 bases; nucleotides outside the gene matches: 20. The CDR3 covers 20 residues. The CDR3 coding sequence is TGTGCCAGTAGTATGAGCACCGGGACAGCATTCAGCTCCTATAATTCACCCCTCCACGTT. Protein product: CASSMSTGTAFSSYNSPLHV.

This clonotype was observed at least ten times. The CDR3: CASSPRGRDRATHTQYF. The CDR3 nucleotides are TGTGCCAGCAGCCCGAGGGGTCGGGACAGGGCGACCCATACGCAGTATTTT. The genes are TRBV11-2 and TRBJ2-3, with 9 nucleotides matching TRBD1. CDR1 is SGHAT, CDR2 FQNNGV, per germline. After removal of 5 bases from V and 7 bases from J, the junction contained 16 bases not matched to a gene. CDR3 length: 17 amino acids.

The chain uses TRBV4-1 and TRBJ2-7; no definite D call. Germline assignment: CDR1 MGHRA and CDR2 YSYEKL. This CDR3 is 15 amino acids long. V was cut by 0 bases and J by 0 bases, with 9 bases left in between. The CDR3 is CASSQDEILSYEQYF. CDR3 bases: TGCGCCAGCAGCCAAGATGAGATTCTCTCCTACGAGCAGTACTTC.

Comment on this clonotype: A read error may explain this, as a much larger clone is one base away. The chain recombines TRBV4-1 with TRBJ2-1, with TRBD2 matching 8 bases. The CDR3 contains 17 residues. The V gene's germline CDR1 is MGHRA and CDR2 YSYEKL. The CDR3 spells CVSSQDPAGVTYNEQFF. The CDR3 DNA reads as TGCGTCAGCAGCCAAGATCCAGCGGGAGTTACCTACAATGAGCAGTTCTTC.

Regarding this clonotype: A much larger clonotype is one base distant, so this may be a read error. The rearrangement uses TRBV6-1 and TRBJ2-5; D possibly corresponds to TRBD2 (5 bases). Germline V gives CDR1 MNHNS, CDR2 SASEGT. The CDR3 has 13 amino acids. CDR3 nucleotide sequence: TGTGTCAGCAGTTTCACTAGGACAGAGACCCAGTACTTC. Residues: CVSSFTRTETQYF.

A few counts support this clonotype. This rearrangement joins TRBV5-1 to TRBJ1-5; 7 nucleotides align to TRBD1. Looked up from germline, CDR1 is SGHRS and CDR2 is YFSETQ. J lost 4 bases, V lost 4 bases, and 5 bases had no gene match. The CDR3 covers 14 residues. The chain's CDR3 is CASSPGTANQPQHF. CDR3 DNA sequence: TGCGCCAGCAGCCCCGGGACAGCTAATCAGCCCCAGCATTTT.

As to this clonotype: This may stem from a read error, because a much larger clone lies one nucleotide away. The chain joins TRBV12-3 or TRBV12-4 to TRBJ2-5; D might be TRBD2 (5 bases). V lost 7 bases and J 5 bases, leaving 17 bases between the germline ends. This CDR3 is built from 14 residues. CDR3 loop: CASTTPGSGETQYF. The CDR3 coding sequence is TGTGCCAGCACAACTCCAGGCTCGGGGGAGACCCAGTACTTC.

The rearrangement uses TRBV11-2 and TRBJ2-7, with D perhaps assigned TRBD1 or TRBD2 (5 bases each). Germline CDR1 SGHAT, CDR2 FQNNGV. V was cut by 1 base and J by 6 bases, with 22 bases left in between. The CDR3 contains 17 residues. The CDR3 DNA is TGTGCCAGCAGCTTAGTTGGGACGGGGCGCATACTTTCCGAGCAGTACTTC. It is translated as CASSLVGTGRILSEQYF.

Concerning this clonotype itself: A junction boundary mismatches the germline segment, possibly from a read error. V is TRBV10-3 and J is TRBJ2-7, with D unclear. Germline V gene lookup returns CDR1 ENHRY and CDR2 SYGVKD. CDR3 size: 12 residues. The CDR3 DNA reads TGTGCCATCAGTGATGCCAGGCAAGAGCAATACTTC. It specifies CAISDARQEQYF.

As to this clonotype: The conserved closing phenylalanine or tryptophan is absent in this CDR3, likely reflecting a read error. V and J are TRBV10-2 and TRBJ2-5; D unclear. The ends were cut back, 2 bases at V and 9 bases at J, with 22 bases in the middle. The CDR3 is 16 amino acids. Germline CDR1 reads WSHSY; CDR2 reads SAAADI. The CDR3 DNA is TGCGCCAGCAGTGAGATGGCGACTCCAAGAGTAGGGTCCCAGTACCTC. It codes for CASSEMATPRVGSQYL.

Points on this clonotype: A read error may be the cause here, since a much bigger clone is one base away. The rearrangement uses TRBV28 and TRBJ1-5; D is unclear. From germline, CDR1 is MDHEN and CDR2 SYDVKM. The CDR3 sequence is 11 residues long. Trimming shortened V by 5 bases and J by 9 bases, and 8 bases separated the two germline ends. CDR3 nucleotide sequence: TGTGCCAGCAGTCGGCGCGGGCCCCAGCATTTT. Its protein is CASSRRGPQHF.

Regarding this clonotype: Since a much larger clone is just one base distant, this may be a read error. This chain uses TRBV6-5 with TRBJ2-7; 9 bases are shared with TRBD2. CDR1 and CDR2 (germline): MNHEY, SVGAGI. CDR3 length: 15 residues. CDR3 bases: TGTGCCAGCAGTTACTCCTTAGCGGGAGTTGGCGAGCGGTACTTC. Its translation is CASSYSLAGVGERYF.

The gene calls are TRBV11-2 and TRBJ2-7; D call uncertain. The length of the CDR3 is 13 residues. Trimming shortened V by 9 bases and J by 7 bases, and 19 bases separated the two germline ends. Looked up from germline, CDR1 is SGHAT and CDR2 is FQNNGV. CDR3 region: CASTLEFFEEQYF. Here the CDR3 DNA reads TGTGCCAGTACCTTAGAATTCTTCGAAGAGCAGTACTTC.

Only one count was recorded for this clonotype. The chain recombines TRBV6-2 or TRBV6-3 with TRBJ2-5; D perhaps matches TRBD2 (5 bases). Germline CDR1 is MNHEY and CDR2 is SVGEGT. V shed 6 bases and J shed 7 bases, with 18 bases lying between them. The CDR3 covers 14 residues. CDR3 nucleotide sequence: TGTGCCAGCAGATATGCGGGTCCCAAAGGGACCCAGTACTTC. Translating gives CASRYAGPKGTQYF.

In DNA, the CDR3 is TGTGCTAGTGGTTTGTCGACCGGGACTAGCGGGAACTATGAGCAGTTCTTC. As protein: CASGLSTGTSGNYEQFF. The chain couples TRBV12-5 to TRBJ2-1, with 13 bases identical to TRBD2. The CDR3 consists of 17 residues. The germline V gene has CDR1 LGHNT and CDR2 FRNRAP. V shed 2 bases and J 8 bases; nucleotides not matched to a gene: 9.

This clonotype appeared once. This may arise from a read error, as a much more abundant clone is one base away. This chain connects TRBV6-6 to TRBJ1-1; D unclear. This CDR3 comprises 12 residues. Germline V gene data show CDR1 as MNHNY and CDR2 as SVGAGI (reference sequence). In nucleotides, the CDR3 is TGTGCCAGCAGTTACTTGGCCACTGAAGATTTCTTT. Translating gives CASSYLATEDFF.

Comment on this clonotype: The junction departs from germline at one end; a sequencing error may be responsible. V usage is TRBV10-1 and J usage is TRBJ2-4; D is unclear. This CDR3 comprises 12 residues. CDR1 and CDR2 from the germline V gene are WNHNN and SYGVQD (reference sequence). The CDR3 DNA reads as TGCGCCAGCAATGAGTATGCAGGACGGCAGTACTTC. It translates to CASNEYAGRQYF.

Comment on this clonotype: The conserved phenylalanine or tryptophan is not found at the CDR3 terminus, so this likely reflects a read error. It is unclear where the CDR3 begins or ends on the DNA, so no DNA is shown, and the CDR3 is as TCRdb lists it. The J gene is TRBJ2-5, the V gene TRBV11-2; the table's D call, TRBD1, was not checked against the DNA. Germline V gene lookup returns CDR1 SGHAT and CDR2 FQNNGV. Including both end residues, the CDR3 is 14 amino acids long. CDR3 sequence reads: CASSPRTRTETQYL.

This clonotype was found many times. The chain combines TRBV6-5 with TRBJ2-1; 7 bases are a match to TRBD1. Germline CDR1 MNHEY, CDR2 SVGAGI. The CDR3 spans 19 residues. V dropped 5 bases and J dropped 0; count of bases not matched to a gene: 16. The CDR3 sequence is CASSLRQGKGVRSYNEQFF. CDR3 bases: TGTGCCAGCAGTCTAAGACAGGGAAAGGGGGTACGCTCCTACAATGAGCAGTTCTTC.

There are many counts of this clonotype. The chain has TRBV6-2 or TRBV6-3 and TRBJ2-7, with 11 bases lining up with TRBD2. The V gene's germline CDR1 is MNHEY and CDR2 SVGEGT. There are 16 residues in the CDR3. V was clipped by 3 bases and J by 3 bases; unmatched bases: 7. For the CDR3, the DNA is TGTGCCAGCAGTTATAGGGCACTAGCGGGGGACTACGAGCAGTACTTC. It is translated as CASSYRALAGDYEQYF.

With regard to this clonotype: The germline gene is not matched at one end of the junction; a read error may be the cause. V and J are TRBV14 and TRBJ1-1, with D possibly TRBD1 on 6 matching bases. The germline V gene has CDR1 SGHDN and CDR2 FVKESK. The CDR3 totals 13 residues. The chain's CDR3 is CASSHGGQYEAIF. CDR3 nucleotides: TGTGCCAGCAGCCACGGAGGACAGTATGAAGCTATCTTT.

A remark on this clonotype: Compared with germline, one end of the junction differs, possibly owing to a read error. J is TRBJ2-1 and V is TRBV11-1; D is undetermined. The CDR3 loop spans 13 amino acids. Germline V gene data show CDR1 as SGHAT and CDR2 as FQDESV (reference sequence). CDR3 amino acids: CASNRRSMNDQFF. The CDR3 bases are TGTGCCAGCAACCGGAGATCGATGAATGACCAGTTCTTC.

The table lists this clonotype with a count of one. The chain recombines TRBV29-1 with TRBJ2-2; no firm D call. Germline lookup yields CDR1 SQVTM and CDR2 ANQGSEA. The V gene lost 8 bases and the J gene lost 10 bases, with 14 bases spanning the gap. This CDR3 region has 11 residues. The CDR3 coding sequence is TGCAGCTTCAGTGTTGCCGAGGAGCTGTTTTTT. This codes for CSFSVAEELFF.